The 17 T cell receptor beta chains listed next were all sequenced from one sample in a study of shared clonotypes between healthy human individuals. Profiled with immunoSEQ multiplex PCR; TCRdb holds only in-frame clones, not every one. The table records roughly 380,000 clones, about 96% of them present only once. The sequencing sample was made of memory CD8+ T cells sorted from blood. Subset here: CD45RO+ cells pooled with CCR7-negative TemRA cells. All receptors come from a man younger than 45 in good health.

The chain joins TRBV28 to TRBJ1-4; no clear D gene. CDR3 length: 18 residues. Trimming cost V 2 bases and J 0 bases, with 16 bases left between them. Germline assignment: CDR1 MDHEN and CDR2 SYDVKM. The CDR3 nucleotides read TGTGCCAGCAGTTTAGGCGGTATGGACCTACCAACTAATGAAAAACTGTTTTTT. Translated: CASSLGGMDLPTNEKLFF.

With respect to this clone: At the DNA level, this CDR3 is encoded by other sequences in the same sample as well. The V gene is TRBV10-3, the J gene TRBJ2-7; possibly TRBD2 for D (5 bases). V lost 6 bases, J lost 2 bases, and 8 bases lay in between. Per the germline V gene, CDR1 is ENHRY and CDR2 is SYGVKD. CDR3 length: 12 amino acids. In nucleotides, the CDR3 is TGTGCCATCAGCAGGACTGCCTACGAGCAGTACTTC. Translating it yields CAISRTAYEQYF.

This chain uses TRBV30 with TRBJ2-3; the D is unclear. The CDR3 sequence is 14 residues long. The V end was cut by 3 bases, the J end by 2 bases, with 12 bases between. From germline, CDR1 is GTSNPN and CDR2 SVGIG (reference sequence). The CDR3 DNA follows: TGTGCCTGGAGAACGAGACTTCTCACAGATACGCAGTATTTT. It translates to CAWRTRLLTDTQYF.

The chain recombines TRBV5-1 with TRBJ1-5; TRBD1 matches 9 bases. Germline V gene sequence: CDR1 SGHRS, CDR2 YFSETQ. The CDR3 sequence is 14 residues long. V shed 0 bases and J 7 bases; nucleotides not matched to a gene: 2. CDR3 DNA sequence: TGCGCCAGCAGCTTGGGGACAGGGGTACAGCCCCAGCATTTT. Translated, it gives CASSLGTGVQPQHF.

CDR3 sequence reads: CASSPLASSSSGANVLTF. The CDR3 nucleotides are TGTGCCAGCTCACCTCTGGCTAGCTCTAGCTCTGGGGCCAACGTCCTGACTTTC. The chain combines TRBV18 with TRBJ2-6; D might be TRBD2 (5 bases). Germline loops: CDR1 KGHSH, CDR2 LQKENI. The CDR3 runs to 18 residues. Between the trimmed V and J ends, which lost 3 bases and 0 bases, there was a span of 15 bases.

In regard to this clone: The sample holds other DNA sequences that translate to the same CDR3. V and J are TRBV7-2 and TRBJ1-2; weak D call: TRBD1 (6 bases). CDR1 is SGHTA, CDR2 FQGNSA, per germline. The CDR3 consists of 12 residues. Trimming removed 2 bases from V and 6 bases from J, with 7 bases in between. The CDR3 DNA follows: TGTGCCAGCAGCTTATACAGGGATGGCTACACCTTC. Amino acids: CASSLYRDGYTF.

As regards this clone: Other DNA sequences in the same sample also yield this CDR3. V and J are TRBV19 and TRBJ1-1; 7 nucleotides align to TRBD1. The CDR3 extends over 14 amino acids. V shed 1 base and J 1 base; nucleotides not matched to a gene: 0. Germline-derived CDR1 and CDR2 are LNHDA and SQIVND (reference sequence). The CDR3 nucleotides are TGTGCCAGTAGTATAGGACAGGGGAACACTGAAGCTTTCTTT. It translates to CASSIGQGNTEAFF.

This sequence joins TRBV6-1 and TRBJ1-3, with a weak D call TRBD1 (5 bases). Germline assignment: CDR1 MNHNS and CDR2 SASEGT. V was shortened by 6 bases and J by 1 base, with 10 bases between the two germline ends. This CDR3 is built from 14 residues. This CDR3 is CASRDKKSGNTIYF. The CDR3 region has the DNA TGTGCCAGCAGGGACAAAAAATCTGGAAACACCATATATTTT.

The rearrangement uses TRBV4-1 and TRBJ2-7; a weak D match, TRBD2 (6 bases). Germline V lookup: CDR1 MGHRA, CDR2 YSYEKL. CDR3 length: 16 amino acids. The V end was cut by 3 bases, the J end by 3 bases, with 18 bases between. As DNA, the CDR3 is TGCGCCAGCAGCCAGGAGGGAGAAGGACTCAGCTACGAGCAGTACTTC. As protein: CASSQEGEGLSYEQYF.

The chain couples TRBV28 to TRBJ2-1, with D possibly being TRBD2 (6 bases). There are 15 residues in the CDR3. With 1 base removed from V and 7 bases from J, the gap between germline ends came to 14 bases. CDR1 MDHEN and CDR2 SYDVKM come from the germline V gene. The DNA of the CDR3 is TGTGCCAGCAGTTTATCTTCGGGAGCTAATAATGAGCAGTTCTTC. This gives the protein CASSLSSGANNEQFF.

This chain links TRBV6-1 with TRBJ2-7; TRBD1 matches at 11 bases. The CDR3 is 15 amino acids. Germline lookup yields CDR1 MNHNS and CDR2 SASEGT. V shed 7 bases and J 3 bases; nucleotides not matched to a gene: 8. DNA for the CDR3: TGTGCCAGCACCTTAAGGACAGGGGGCTACTACGAGCAGTACTTC. Translating it yields CASTLRTGGYYEQYF.

This clone was seen just once. CDR3 loop: CASSESGGNTEAFF. The CDR3 DNA is TGCGCCAGCAGTGAGTCGGGAGGGAACACTGAAGCTTTCTTT. This sequence joins TRBV10-2 and TRBJ1-1; D ambiguous. Germline V gene data show CDR1 as WSHSY and CDR2 as SAAADI. The CDR3 has 14 residues. Trimming left V 0 bases short and J 1 base short, with 6 bases between.

This chain connects TRBV30 to TRBJ2-5; D possibly matches TRBD1 or TRBD2 (5 bases each). CDR3 length: 14 residues. V shed 2 bases and J shed 2 bases, with 12 bases lying between them. Germline V lookup: CDR1 GTSNPN, CDR2 SVGIG (reference sequence). DNA of the CDR3: TGTGCCTGGAGTTGGGGGAGTGGGCAAGAGACCCAGTACTTC. Its translation: CAWSWGSGQETQYF.

The V gene is TRBV7-9, the J gene TRBJ1-2; D remains ambiguous. CDR1 is SEHNR, CDR2 FQNEAQ, per germline (reference sequence). CDR3 size: 12 residues. V shed 2 bases and J shed 4 bases, with 5 bases lying between them. As DNA, the CDR3 is TGTGCCAGCAGCTTAATAGGCTATGGCTACACCTTC. It is translated as CASSLIGYGYTF.

V and J are TRBV30 and TRBJ2-2, with D perhaps matching TRBD1 (6 bases). The V end lost 2 bases, the J end lost 1 base, and 11 bases lay between the germline ends. Looked up from germline, CDR1 is GTSNPN and CDR2 is SVGIG (reference sequence). CDR3 size: 15 residues. CDR3 sequence reads: CAWSRKQGNTGELFF. Here the CDR3 DNA reads TGTGCCTGGAGTAGAAAACAGGGGAACACCGGGGAGCTGTTTTTT.

This clone was recorded only once. This chain uses TRBV5-4 with TRBJ2-5; D is tentatively TRBD1 or TRBD2 (7 bases each). The CDR3 consists of 14 residues. The V and J ends lost 0 bases and 5 bases respectively, with 11 bases between them. Germline loops: CDR1 SGHNT, CDR2 YYREEE (reference sequence). CDR3 sequence (DNA): TGTGCCAGCAGCTTGGGGGGAGGGGGCGAGACCCAGTACTTC. This sequence encodes CASSLGGGGETQYF. Full variable domain (outside the CDR3, taken from reference TRBV5-4 and TRBJ2-5): ETGVTQSPTHLIKTRGQQVTLRCSSQSGHNTVSWYQQALGQGPQFIFQYYREEENGRGNFPPRFSGLQFPNYSSELNVNALELDDSALYLCASSLGGGGETQYFGPGTRLLVL.

Note on this clone: Other nucleotide sequences from this sample produce the same CDR3. The CDR3 DNA reads TGTGCCTGGAGTGCGGGATACGAGCAGTACTTC. It translates to CAWSAGYEQYF. V usage is TRBV30 and J usage is TRBJ2-7, with TRBD2 as a possible D gene (5 bases). Trimming shortened V by 1 base and J by 4 bases, and 5 bases separated the two germline ends. CDR1 GTSNPN and CDR2 SVGIG come from the germline V gene (reference sequence). CDR3 length: 11 amino acids.